The present T cell receptor beta chain was sequenced within a study of CD8 T cells in ankylosing spondylitis. This clonotype was counted only a few times. One entry per CDR3 protein, called by TCRdb with MiXCR from the 5' RACE reads. The table lists 250,000 to 300,000 distinct CDR3 sequences, around 20% of them singletons. This CDR3 spans 12 amino acids. Between the trimmed V and J ends, which lost 2 bases and 9 bases, there was a span of 8 bases. The germline V gene has CDR1 MNHEY and CDR2 SMNVEV (reference sequence). The TCR originated in a male donor with ankylosing spondylitis or in good health (not recorded which). V usage is TRBV27 and J usage is TRBJ1-5; maybe TRBD1 (5 bases). Sequencing was carried out using blood, either unsorted or a sorted T cell fraction (not recorded which). The CDR3 nucleotides read TGTGCCAGCAGTTTACCCGGGGGGCCCCAGCATTTT. It translates to CASSLPGGPQHF.